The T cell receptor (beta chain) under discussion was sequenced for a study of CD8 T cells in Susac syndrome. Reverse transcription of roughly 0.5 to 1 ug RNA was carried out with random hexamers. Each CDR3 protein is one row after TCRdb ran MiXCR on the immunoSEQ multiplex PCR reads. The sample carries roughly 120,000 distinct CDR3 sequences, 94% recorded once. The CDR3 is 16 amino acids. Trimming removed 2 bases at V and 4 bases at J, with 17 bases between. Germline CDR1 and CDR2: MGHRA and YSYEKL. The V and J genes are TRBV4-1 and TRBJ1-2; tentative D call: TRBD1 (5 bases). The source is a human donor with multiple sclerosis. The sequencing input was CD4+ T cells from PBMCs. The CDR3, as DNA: TGCGCCAGCAGCCAACCCCCGGGACTCTTCCCCTATGGCTACACCTTC. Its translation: CASSQPPGLFPYGYTF.